This T cell receptor (beta chain) was profiled in a study of T cells in Graves' hyperthyroidism and ophthalmopathy. Points from the study as a whole: Model predictions of ophthalmopathy came a median around 6.5 months before onset. Within blood appeared most thyroid clonotypes that had expanded above 0.001.

CDR1 is SGHDN and CDR2 is FVKESK in the germline V gene. With 4 bases clipped from V and 3 bases from J, the junction kept 10 bases outside the gene matches. The CDR3 extends over 16 amino acids. Patients aged 18 to 65 with hyperthyroidism were newly diagnosed, with duration under 2 months. RNA transcripts were the template for amplifying TCR beta CDR3 regions. First-round RT-PCR of the TCR CDR3 relied on the HTBI primer set. TCRdb reprocessed the multiplex PCR reads with MiXCR, giving one entry per CDR3 protein. The data contain 500,000 to 750,000 distinct CDR3 sequences, around 45% of them singletons. On this clonotype: Its antigen remains unknown.

Sequencing was carried out using peripheral blood or thyroid tissue (not recorded which). The rearrangement links TRBV14 to TRBJ2-7; 9 bases agree with TRBD1. The TCR was taken from a woman younger than 30 with Graves' hyperthyroidism. Written as DNA, the CDR3 is TGTGCCAGCAGCCCTAGCCAAGAGACAGGGGGCTACGAGCAGTACTTC. This sequence encodes CASSPSQETGGYEQYF. The variable domain in full, with the rest retrieved from reference TRBV14 and TRBJ2-7, is EAGVTQFPSHSVIEKGQTVTLRCDPISGHDNLYWYRRVMGKEIKFLLHFVKESKQDESGMPNNRFLAERTGGTYSTLKVQPAELEDSGVYFCASSPSQETGGYEQYFGPGTRLTVT.